A selection of T cell receptor beta chains follows, all from one sample in a study of blood T cell repertoires in COVID-19. Using immunoSEQ multiplex PCR, the repertoire was profiled, and TCRdb retains in-frame clones only, with some absent. The table records about 310,000 clones, about 88% of them present only once. Source material: PBMCs or T cells enriched from blood (not recorded which). The receptors were gathered from a woman aged 35 to 49 who had recovered from COVID-19. The CDR3 runs from the conserved cysteine through the conserved F or W. Each record gives: J gene, clone size, D gene, V gene, CDR3 DNA, CDR3 protein. D genes are given only for firm matches. Rows may omit the clone size; those that give it use once, few, many or a size class.

j_gene: TRBJ1-6; abundance: NA; d_gene: TRBD1; v_gene: TRBV19; CDR3nt: TGTGCCAGTCGACAGGGAACGCGGTCACCCCTCCACTTT; CDR3aa: CASRQGTRSPLHF
j_gene: TRBJ2-1; abundance: NA; d_gene: NA; v_gene: TRBV29-1; CDR3nt: TGCAGCGTCACCGCGGGACAGCCGACCTACAATGAGCAGTTCTTC; CDR3aa: CSVTAGQPTYNEQFF
j_gene: TRBJ2-2; abundance: NA; d_gene: TRBD1; v_gene: TRBV18; CDR3nt: TGTGCCAGCTCACCACGCGACAGGGGTTCCACCGGGGAGCTGTTTTTT; CDR3aa: CASSPRDRGSTGELFF
j_gene: TRBJ1-1; abundance: NA; d_gene: TRBD1; v_gene: TRBV19; CDR3nt: TGTGCCAGTAGTATTGCAGGGGGCCGAACTGAAGCTTTCTTT; CDR3aa: CASSIAGGRTEAFF
j_gene: TRBJ2-7; abundance: once; d_gene: NA; v_gene: TRBV28; CDR3nt: TGTGCCACTCCGATCGGTTTAGCAGCCTACGAGCAGTACTTC; CDR3aa: CATPIGLAAYEQYF
j_gene: TRBJ1-5; abundance: once; d_gene: NA; v_gene: TRBV7-3; CDR3nt: TGTGCCAGCAGATACAGGGCGGGGGCCAAAAATCAGCCCCAGCATTTT; CDR3aa: CASRYRAGAKNQPQHF
j_gene: TRBJ1-1; abundance: NA; d_gene: TRBD1; v_gene: TRBV19; CDR3nt: TGTGCCAGTAGTATAGGGACAGGCAACACTGAAGCTTTCTTT; CDR3aa: CASSIGTGNTEAFF
j_gene: TRBJ2-3; abundance: NA; d_gene: TRBD2; v_gene: TRBV15; CDR3nt: TGTGCCACCAGCAGAGGAAGGGCGGGAGAGAGCACAGATACGCAGTATTTT; CDR3aa: CATSRGRAGESTDTQYF
j_gene: TRBJ2-3; abundance: NA; d_gene: NA; v_gene: TRBV3-1/TRBV3-2; CDR3nt: TGTGCCAGCAGTCCCGCGGGGCTCACAGATACGCAGTATTTT; CDR3aa: CASSPAGLTDTQYF
j_gene: TRBJ1-1; abundance: NA; d_gene: NA; v_gene: TRBV11-3; CDR3nt: TGTGCCAGCAGCTTACTCCGGAACACTGAAGCTTTCTTT; CDR3aa: CASSLLRNTEAFF
j_gene: TRBJ1-5; abundance: NA; d_gene: TRBD1; v_gene: TRBV4-3; CDR3nt: TGCGCCAGCAGCCAAGACGTAGGGACAGGGGGTCTCTATAGCAATCAGCCCCAGCATTTT; CDR3aa: CASSQDVGTGGLYSNQPQHF
j_gene: TRBJ1-5; abundance: NA; d_gene: TRBD1; v_gene: TRBV7-2; CDR3nt: TGTGCCAGCAGCTTTGACAGGGACCAGCCCCAGCATTTT; CDR3aa: CASSFDRDQPQHF
j_gene: TRBJ1-1; abundance: NA; d_gene: TRBD1; v_gene: TRBV2; CDR3nt: TGTGCCAGCAAAGGGACAGGGACGAACACTGAAGCTTTCTTT; CDR3aa: CASKGTGTNTEAFF
j_gene: TRBJ1-2; abundance: NA; d_gene: TRBD1; v_gene: TRBV28; CDR3nt: TGTGCCAGCAGTCTCTCCCGGGACAGAACCTATGGCTACACCTTC; CDR3aa: CASSLSRDRTYGYTF
j_gene: TRBJ2-7; abundance: NA; d_gene: NA; v_gene: TRBV7-2; CDR3nt: TGTGCCAGCAGCCCCATGGCGGGCAACGCCTACGAGCAGTACTTC; CDR3aa: CASSPMAGNAYEQYF
j_gene: TRBJ2-1; abundance: NA; d_gene: TRBD2; v_gene: TRBV28; CDR3nt: TGTGCCAGCAGTTTACCGTTAGCGGGAGGATACAATGAGCAGTTCTTC; CDR3aa: CASSLPLAGGYNEQFF
j_gene: TRBJ2-7; abundance: NA; d_gene: NA; v_gene: TRBV7-9; CDR3nt: TGTGCCAGCAGCGTAGACAGACGTAACTACGAGCAGTACTTC; CDR3aa: CASSVDRRNYEQYF
j_gene: TRBJ1-6; abundance: NA; d_gene: TRBD1; v_gene: TRBV30; CDR3nt: TGTGCCTGGAGCCCCGACAGGGTCGGCTATAATTCACCCCTCCACTTT; CDR3aa: CAWSPDRVGYNSPLHF
j_gene: TRBJ2-1; abundance: NA; d_gene: TRBD1; v_gene: TRBV18; CDR3nt: TGTGCCAGCTCACCAACTCTATCCAGTAACAGGGGAGTCTCTGGCCGTTCCTACAATGAGCAGTTCTTC; CDR3aa: CASSPTLSSNRGVSGRSYNEQFF
j_gene: TRBJ2-7; abundance: NA; d_gene: TRBD1; v_gene: TRBV5-1; CDR3nt: TGCGCCAGCAGCGCGGGACAGGGGGGTACCTACGAGCAGTACTTC; CDR3aa: CASSAGQGGTYEQYF
j_gene: TRBJ1-1; abundance: NA; d_gene: NA; v_gene: TRBV7-2; CDR3nt: TGTGCCAGCAGCTTAGTGGGGGGGCTCACTGAAGCTTTCTTT; CDR3aa: CASSLVGGLTEAFF
j_gene: TRBJ2-5; abundance: NA; d_gene: NA; v_gene: TRBV5-8; CDR3nt: TGTGCCAGCAGCGCACGTCCGCTACAAGAGACCCAGTACTTC; CDR3aa: CASSARPLQETQYF
j_gene: TRBJ1-2; abundance: NA; d_gene: NA; v_gene: TRBV11-2; CDR3nt: TGTGCCAGCAGCTTAGATCGGGGGGAAGCTGGCTACACCTTC; CDR3aa: CASSLDRGEAGYTF
j_gene: TRBJ1-4; abundance: NA; d_gene: TRBD1; v_gene: TRBV12-5; CDR3nt: TGTGCTAGTGGTTCCGGGACAGGGACAACAACTAATGAAAAACTGTTTTTT; CDR3aa: CASGSGTGTTTNEKLFF
j_gene: TRBJ1-5; abundance: NA; d_gene: NA; v_gene: TRBV7-2; CDR3nt: TGTGCCAGCAGCTCTAGGGGAGGTGGTCCTCAGCCCCAGCATTTT; CDR3aa: CASSSRGGGPQPQHF
j_gene: TRBJ2-6; abundance: NA; d_gene: NA; v_gene: TRBV28; CDR3nt: TGTGCCAGCAGTTTGATGCGGGATTCGAGAGCCGGGGCCAACGTCCTGACTTTC; CDR3aa: CASSLMRDSRAGANVLTF
j_gene: TRBJ2-2; abundance: NA; d_gene: TRBD1; v_gene: TRBV9; CDR3nt: TGTGCCAGCAGCGGGGGGACAGCGAACACCGGGGAGCTGTTTTTT; CDR3aa: CASSGGTANTGELFF
j_gene: TRBJ1-3; abundance: NA; d_gene: NA; v_gene: TRBV4-1; CDR3nt: TGCGCCAGCAGCCAAGAATGGGGGACTCAACGGGGTGGAAACACCATATATTTT; CDR3aa: CASSQEWGTQRGGNTIYF
j_gene: TRBJ2-2; abundance: NA; d_gene: TRBD1; v_gene: TRBV6-5; CDR3nt: TGTGCCAGCAGGGGGGACAGGGACACCGGGGAGCTGTTTTTT; CDR3aa: CASRGDRDTGELFF
j_gene: TRBJ2-5; abundance: NA; d_gene: TRBD2; v_gene: TRBV9; CDR3nt: TGTGCCAGCAGCGTAGCGGCTAGCGGGATCCAAGAGACCCAGTACTTC; CDR3aa: CASSVAASGIQETQYF
j_gene: TRBJ2-3; abundance: few; d_gene: TRBD2; v_gene: TRBV19; CDR3nt: TGTGCCAGTAAACTAGCGTTTAGCACAGATACGCAGTATTTT; CDR3aa: CASKLAFSTDTQYF
j_gene: TRBJ1-6; abundance: NA; d_gene: NA; v_gene: TRBV7-2; CDR3nt: TGTGCCAGCAGCTTAGCTGCCAGGGTTAATTCACCCCTCCACTTT; CDR3aa: CASSLAARVNSPLHF
j_gene: TRBJ2-2; abundance: once; d_gene: TRBD1; v_gene: TRBV2; CDR3nt: TGTGCCAGCAGTCGACAGGGAATGTCGAACACCGGGGAGCTGTTTTTT; CDR3aa: CASSRQGMSNTGELFF
j_gene: TRBJ1-5; abundance: NA; d_gene: TRBD1; v_gene: TRBV11-2; CDR3nt: TGTGCCAGCAGTCGACTACCCGGGACAGGGATCAATCAGCCCCAGCATTTT; CDR3aa: CASSRLPGTGINQPQHF
j_gene: TRBJ2-3; abundance: NA; d_gene: TRBD1; v_gene: TRBV7-2; CDR3nt: TGTGCCAGCAGCGCTGACAGGGGTATAGATACGCAGTATTTT; CDR3aa: CASSADRGIDTQYF
j_gene: TRBJ2-3; abundance: NA; d_gene: TRBD1; v_gene: TRBV28; CDR3nt: TGTGCCAGCAGTTTAGAACAGGGGATACGAAATACGCAGTATTTT; CDR3aa: CASSLEQGIRNTQYF
j_gene: TRBJ2-1; abundance: NA; d_gene: TRBD1; v_gene: TRBV9; CDR3nt: TGTGCCAGCAGCCGACAGGGCTTGAGCTACAATGAGCAGTTCTTC; CDR3aa: CASSRQGLSYNEQFF
j_gene: TRBJ2-1; abundance: NA; d_gene: NA; v_gene: TRBV11-2; CDR3nt: TGTGCCAGCAGTGCAAGCGGCTCCTACAATGAGCAGTTCTTC; CDR3aa: CASSASGSYNEQFF
j_gene: TRBJ2-1; abundance: few; d_gene: TRBD1; v_gene: TRBV30; CDR3nt: TGTGCCTGGAAGGACAGGGCAATCAATGAGCAGTTCTTC; CDR3aa: CAWKDRAINEQFF
j_gene: TRBJ2-7; abundance: once; d_gene: TRBD2; v_gene: TRBV9; CDR3nt: TGTGCCAGCAGCCCTCCTGGGACTAGCGGGGCCTACGAGCAGTACTTC; CDR3aa: CASSPPGTSGAYEQYF
j_gene: TRBJ2-7; abundance: NA; d_gene: TRBD2; v_gene: TRBV3-1/TRBV3-2; CDR3nt: TGTGCCAGCAGCCAATTAGCGGGAGCCTTCTACGAGCAGTACTTC; CDR3aa: CASSQLAGAFYEQYF
j_gene: TRBJ1-1; abundance: NA; d_gene: TRBD1; v_gene: TRBV5-4; CDR3nt: TGTGCCAGCAGCCCGGGACAGAGGAACACTGAAGCTTTCTTT; CDR3aa: CASSPGQRNTEAFF
j_gene: TRBJ2-1; abundance: NA; d_gene: TRBD1; v_gene: TRBV2; CDR3nt: TGTGCCAGCCTTGACAGGGTCGATGAGCAGTTCTTC; CDR3aa: CASLDRVDEQFF
j_gene: TRBJ1-1; abundance: NA; d_gene: NA; v_gene: TRBV6-5; CDR3nt: TGTGCCAGCAGTTACGGCCCAGGGAACACTGAAGCTTTCTTT; CDR3aa: CASSYGPGNTEAFF
j_gene: TRBJ1-5; abundance: NA; d_gene: NA; v_gene: TRBV2; CDR3nt: TGTGCCAGCATAGGGAGTAGGGCCAATCAGCCCCAGCATTTT; CDR3aa: CASIGSRANQPQHF
j_gene: TRBJ1-5; abundance: NA; d_gene: NA; v_gene: TRBV21-1; CDR3nt: TGTGCCAGCAGCAAATATGGGGCGTGGATCGATCAGCCCCAGCATTTT; CDR3aa: CASSKYGAWIDQPQHF
j_gene: TRBJ1-1; abundance: NA; d_gene: NA; v_gene: TRBV19; CDR3nt: TGTGCCAGTAGTATGGTAGCTCTGAACACTGAAGCTTTCTTT; CDR3aa: CASSMVALNTEAFF
j_gene: TRBJ2-7; abundance: NA; d_gene: TRBD1; v_gene: TRBV6-5; CDR3nt: TGTGCCAGTCGACCGGGACAGAGAGACGAGCAGTACTTC; CDR3aa: CASRPGQRDEQYF
j_gene: TRBJ2-2; abundance: many; d_gene: TRBD2; v_gene: TRBV10-3; CDR3nt: TGTGCCATCAGTGTCGTAGCGGGGGGCACCGGGGAGCTGTTTTTT; CDR3aa: CAISVVAGGTGELFF
j_gene: TRBJ1-2; abundance: NA; d_gene: NA; v_gene: TRBV7-9; CDR3nt: TGTGCCAGCAGCCCAGAGGGGGGGAACAGCTTGCTCTATGGCTACACCTTC; CDR3aa: CASSPEGGNSLLYGYTF
j_gene: TRBJ1-6; abundance: once; d_gene: TRBD1; v_gene: TRBV2; CDR3nt: TGTGCCAGCATAATTTCGCTTGGGACAGACCCTTTCCCCCTCCACTTT; CDR3aa: CASIISLGTDPFPLHF
j_gene: TRBJ2-3; abundance: NA; d_gene: NA; v_gene: TRBV7-6; CDR3nt: TGTGCCAGCAGCCGGGACTGGAGCACAGATACGCAGTATTTT; CDR3aa: CASSRDWSTDTQYF
j_gene: TRBJ2-5; abundance: NA; d_gene: TRBD2; v_gene: TRBV7-6; CDR3nt: TGTGCCAGCAGCCTCCGGCTAGCGGGAGTGCAGCAAGAGACCCAGTACTTC; CDR3aa: CASSLRLAGVQQETQYF
j_gene: TRBJ1-6; abundance: NA; d_gene: NA; v_gene: TRBV4-3; CDR3nt: TGCGCCAGCAGCCAAGGGCGGGTCGAGGTTTATAATTCACCCCTCCACTTT; CDR3aa: CASSQGRVEVYNSPLHF
j_gene: TRBJ1-1; abundance: NA; d_gene: NA; v_gene: TRBV9; CDR3nt: TGTGCCAGCAGCTTACAGGGATTGAACACTGAAGCTTTCTTT; CDR3aa: CASSLQGLNTEAFF
j_gene: TRBJ1-4; abundance: NA; d_gene: NA; v_gene: TRBV14; CDR3nt: TGTGCCAGCCGCTGGCACGGGGAAAAACTGTTTTTT; CDR3aa: CASRWHGEKLFF
j_gene: TRBJ1-4; abundance: NA; d_gene: TRBD1; v_gene: TRBV9; CDR3nt: TGTGCCAGCAGCGTAGGTCGGACAGGGAATGAAAAACTGTTTTTT; CDR3aa: CASSVGRTGNEKLFF
j_gene: TRBJ2-3; abundance: NA; d_gene: NA; v_gene: TRBV11-1; CDR3nt: TGTGCCAGCAGCTTAAATGAGGATCTCGGCACGCAGTATTTT; CDR3aa: CASSLNEDLGTQYF
j_gene: TRBJ2-1; abundance: NA; d_gene: TRBD2; v_gene: TRBV24-1; CDR3nt: TGTGCCACCAGTGACGTCGGGACTAGCGGGGACAATGAGCAGTTCTTC; CDR3aa: CATSDVGTSGDNEQFF